This T cell receptor (beta chain) was captured by sequencing in a study of T cells in narcolepsy. Turning to the study itself: Donors had narcolepsy type 1 or type 2, or were healthy controls. General study points: No autoreactive T cell clone sequences appeared in some memory CD4+ repertoires. Comparing one patient's CSF and blood CD4+ clonotypes highlighted HCRT- and TRIB2-specific autoreactive clonotypes.

Using immunoSEQ multiplex PCR, the repertoire was profiled, and TCRdb retains in-frame clones only, with some absent. Among under 30,000 clones listed, about 85% were seen once. As for this clone: Its antigen is not known.

CDR1 is MNHNS, CDR2 SASEGT, per germline. This CDR3 region has 15 residues. V lost 1 base and J lost 15; bases outside the gene matches: 13. This receptor was taken from a human donor with narcolepsy. Source material: CD45RA- memory CD4+ T cells from PBMCs. The rearrangement links TRBV6-1 to TRBJ2-1; 9 bases are shared with TRBD1. CDR3 amino acids: CASSEDGGQGSVWFF. In DNA, the CDR3 is TGTGCCAGCAGTGAAGATGGGGGACAGGGTTCGGTTTGGTTCTTC.